This T cell receptor (beta chain) was sequenced for a study of cytomegalovirus exposure and HLA in healthy donors. V was pared by 6 bases and J by 8 bases, with 16 bases between. Germline CDR1 reads SGHDN; CDR2 reads FVKESK. CDR3 length: 13 amino acids. Points from the study as a whole: Specificity of three CMV-associated chains for CMV antigens was verified in vitro.

Primers included in the PCR were 60 Vbeta and 13 Jbeta primers. The repertoire was sequenced with immunoSEQ multiplex PCR; TCRdb's copy has only in-frame clones and lacks some. The sample holds about 140,000 clones; approximately 79% are singletons and the top ten take 6.5% to 8%. In the case of this clone: Its matching antigen is unknown.

The chain links TRBV14 to TRBJ1-1, with TRBD1 as a possible D gene (5 bases). Material: PBMCs. The sequence derives from a man aged 40-55 years in good health and CMV-seropositive. CDR3 nucleotide sequence: TGTGCCAGCAGTCCCTTCGGGGGAGGGGAAGCTTTCTTT. This encodes CASSPFGGGEAFF.